This is a list of T cell receptor beta chains from one sample in a study of patients and donors after allogeneic stem cell transplantation. Each CDR3 protein is one row after TCRdb ran MiXCR on the RT-PCR reads. The sample has about 960,000 distinct CDR3 sequences, 15% to 20% seen once; the top ten hold 6%. Sequencing was done on a sample of blood, either unsorted or a sorted T cell fraction (not recorded which). The source is a human donor who was either an allogeneic HSCT recipient or a stem cell or donor lymphocyte infusion donor (not recorded which). It is not recorded whose cells these are; they may come from a transplant donor. Both conserved end residues are trimmed from each CDR3. The order of the fields is V gene, CDR3 protein.

TRBV6-1,ASRVAEAF
TRBV24-1,ATSAGKGTYEQY
TRBV4-3,ASSQELVRGVTGELF
TRBV7-7,ASSLLAGGSSYNEQF
TRBV12-3/TRBV12-4,AIPGPGPSTGELF
TRBV7-3,ARWPEFTEAF
TRBV14,ASSQDGLAGREQY
TRBV5-1,ASSLRGDGTQY
TRBV12-3/TRBV12-4,ASSPRGSGNYEQY
TRBV11-2,ASSLGGSLVQPQH
TRBV12-3/TRBV12-4,ASSQSGTGEKLF
TRBV5-1,ASSNQGSETQY
TRBV24-1,ATSDYRQQETQY
TRBV2,ASSDLAGTTYEQY
TRBV6-1,ASTNTVSGNTIY
TRBV19,ATNSGTNTGELF
TRBV30,AWSSSSTGRNSPLH
TRBV20-1,SVRTTDLTHPYNEQF
TRBV11-2,ASSDRGWVSYNEQF
TRBV24-1,ATSDFRGKGSTGELF
TRBV5-1,ASPEPGQGGTNTEAF
TRBV11-2,ASSTPGVRYNEQF
TRBV7-9,ASSTRGQETQY
TRBV5-1,ASSLEYVPDEQY
TRBV12-3/TRBV12-4,ASTPVGSGYT
TRBV7-7,ASSLASVGAGVYNEQF
TRBV7-6,ASSLISGESTEKLF
TRBV7-9,ASSFPGTSGRDEQF